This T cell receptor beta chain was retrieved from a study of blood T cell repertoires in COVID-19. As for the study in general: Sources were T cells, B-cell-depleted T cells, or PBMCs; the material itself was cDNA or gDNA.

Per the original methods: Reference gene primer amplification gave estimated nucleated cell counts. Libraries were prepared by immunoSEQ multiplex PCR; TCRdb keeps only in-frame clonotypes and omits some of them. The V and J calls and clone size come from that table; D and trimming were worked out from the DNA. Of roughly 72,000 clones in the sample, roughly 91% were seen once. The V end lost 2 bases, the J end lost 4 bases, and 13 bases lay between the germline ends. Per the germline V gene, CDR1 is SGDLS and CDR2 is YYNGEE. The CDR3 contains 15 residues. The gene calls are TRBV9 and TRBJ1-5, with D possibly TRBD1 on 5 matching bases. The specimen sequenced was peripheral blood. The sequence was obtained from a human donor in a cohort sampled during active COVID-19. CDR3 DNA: TGTGCCAGCAGCGTCGGGGTGGGGGGTAATCAGCCCCAGCATTTT. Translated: CASSVGVGGNQPQHF.